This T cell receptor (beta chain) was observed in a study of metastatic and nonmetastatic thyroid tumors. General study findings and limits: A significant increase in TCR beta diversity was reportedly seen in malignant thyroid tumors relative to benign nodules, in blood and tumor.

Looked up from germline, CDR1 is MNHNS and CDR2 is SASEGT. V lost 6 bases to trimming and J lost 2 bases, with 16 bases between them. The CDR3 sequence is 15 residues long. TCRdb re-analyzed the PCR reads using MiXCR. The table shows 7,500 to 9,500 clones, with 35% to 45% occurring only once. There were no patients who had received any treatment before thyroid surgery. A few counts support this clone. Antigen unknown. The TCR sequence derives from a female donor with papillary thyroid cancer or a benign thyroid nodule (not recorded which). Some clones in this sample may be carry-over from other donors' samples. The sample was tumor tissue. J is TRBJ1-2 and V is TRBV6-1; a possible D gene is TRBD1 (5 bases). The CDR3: CASSPSGGSNYGYTF. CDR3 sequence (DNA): TGTGCCAGCAGCCCCTCGGGGGGGTCCAACTATGGCTACACCTTC.